These 15 T cell receptor beta chains originate from one sample sequenced in a study of cytomegalovirus exposure and HLA in healthy donors. Primers for the PCR totalled 60 Vbeta and 13 Jbeta. Generated by immunoSEQ multiplex PCR, the TCRdb table keeps only in-frame clones and is missing some. Of 150,000 to 200,000 clones in the sample, about 76% were seen once. Sequenced input: PBMCs. Receptor source: a woman aged 40-49 years in good health and CMV-seropositive.

This sequence joins TRBV30 and TRBJ2-3, with D possibly TRBD1 on 6 matching bases. Trimming took 7 bases from V and 11 from J, leaving 19 bases between them. The CDR3 contains 12 residues. Per the germline V gene, CDR1 is GTSNPN and CDR2 is SVGIG (reference sequence). In DNA, the CDR3 is TGTGCCTTTGGCCGGACAGCCTTTAGGCAGTATTTT. This translates into CAFGRTAFRQYF.

This clone was seen a few times. V gene TRBV5-1 combines with J gene TRBJ1-2; D might be TRBD1 (6 bases). The CDR3 consists of 14 residues. Trimming removed 0 bases from V and 6 bases from J, with 12 bases in between. In germline, CDR1 is SGHRS, CDR2 YFSETQ. The CDR3 region is CASSLALGGDGYTF. The CDR3 DNA is TGCGCCAGCAGCTTGGCACTAGGGGGTGATGGCTACACCTTC.

The V and J genes are TRBV28 and TRBJ2-2; perhaps TRBD1 as D (5 bases). This CDR3 has 15 amino acids. Per germline, CDR1 MDHEN and CDR2 SYDVKM. The germline V and J ends were trimmed by 5 bases and 0 bases, with 10 bases remaining between them. The DNA of the CDR3 is TGTGCCAGCAGTCGTCCAGGGACGAACACCGGGGAGCTGTTTTTT. Translated, it gives CASSRPGTNTGELFF.

The V and J genes are TRBV7-2 and TRBJ1-2, with D hard to call. CDR1 and CDR2 (germline): SGHTA, FQGNSA. The ends were cut back, 2 bases at V and 6 bases at J, with 13 bases in the middle. The CDR3 length is 14 residues. This CDR3 is CASSLIPGIDGYTF. CDR3 coding DNA: TGTGCCAGCAGCTTAATCCCAGGAATAGATGGCTACACCTTC.

This clone was picked up a small number of times. The rearrangement links TRBV4-2 to TRBJ2-5; 7 bases are shared with TRBD2. The V gene end was trimmed by 3 bases and the J gene end by 5 bases; junction bases not matched to a gene: 12. The CDR3 sequence is 16 residues long. From germline, CDR1 is LGHNA and CDR2 YNFKEQ. The CDR3 region is CASSQGAGFPGETQYF. In nucleotides, the CDR3 is TGTGCCAGCAGCCAGGGAGCGGGGTTTCCAGGGGAGACCCAGTACTTC.

This sequence joins TRBV7-9 and TRBJ2-2, with D perhaps TRBD2 (5 bases). CDR3 length: 13 amino acids. Germline V lookup: CDR1 SEHNR, CDR2 FQNEAQ (reference sequence). The germline V and J ends were trimmed by 5 bases and 6 bases, with 10 bases remaining between them. The CDR3 sequence: CASSRTRSGELFF. The DNA for the CDR3 is TGTGCCAGCAGCCGAACTAGATCCGGGGAGCTGTTTTTT.

V usage is TRBV15 and J usage is TRBJ1-3, with D perhaps TRBD1 (6 bases). This CDR3 has 18 residues. Deletions cut 4 bases from V and 6 bases from J, with 25 bases between. Germline CDR1 and CDR2: LNHNV and YYDKDF (reference sequence). The CDR3 sequence is CATSTPGGGFVQVNTIYF. The CDR3 nucleotides read TGTGCCACCAGCACACCGGGGGGGGGCTTTGTTCAAGTAAACACCATATATTTT.

This clone was seen once. The CDR3 DNA is TGCAGCGTTGTTGGCCAGTTTAATGAAAAACTGTTTTTT. It specifies CSVVGQFNEKLFF. The chain has TRBV29-1 and TRBJ1-4; D unclear. Per the germline V gene, CDR1 is SQVTM and CDR2 is ANQGSEA. The CDR3 extends over 13 amino acids. Between the trimmed V and J ends, which lost 4 bases and 4 bases, there was a span of 10 bases.

In its sample, this clone was seen a few times. The chain combines TRBV5-1 with TRBJ2-7, with D possibly matching TRBD2 (7 bases). The ends were cut back, 4 bases at V and 5 bases at J, with 19 bases in the middle. The CDR3 contains 15 residues. The germline V gene has CDR1 SGHRS and CDR2 YFSETQ. As DNA, the CDR3 is TGCGCCAGCAGCCCCACCGCGGGGGCAAACAACGAGCAGTACTTC. It is translated as CASSPTAGANNEQYF.

This clone has a handful of counts. The CDR3 loop is CSVEVGGAFTYGYTF. CDR3 in DNA: TGCAGCGTTGAAGTTGGGGGGGCGTTTACCTATGGCTACACCTTC. The V gene is TRBV29-1, the J gene TRBJ1-2; D is perhaps TRBD1 (6 bases). The CDR3 runs to 15 residues. The germline CDR1 and CDR2 sequences are SQVTM and ANQGSEA. Deletions cut 1 base from V and 4 bases from J, with 16 bases between.

DNA of the CDR3: TGTGCCAGCAGTGATCTTCGACAGGGCACAGATACGCAGTATTTT. Its translation is CASSDLRQGTDTQYF. V and J are TRBV6-1 and TRBJ2-3; the D gene is possibly TRBD1 (6 bases). Germline V gene data show CDR1 as MNHNS and CDR2 as SASEGT. The germline V and J ends were trimmed by 3 bases and 1 base, with 11 bases remaining between them. This CDR3 has 15 amino acids.

The J gene is TRBJ1-4, the V gene TRBV19; 8 nucleotides line up with TRBD1. Germline values: CDR1 LNHDA, CDR2 SQIVND (reference sequence). The CDR3 extends over 22 amino acids. V gave up 5 bases and J gave up 0 bases; unmatched junction bases: 23. CDR3 nucleotides: TGTGCCAGTAGTTCGGCGGACAGGGCAAGGGGTAGGGAGGCAGCAACTAATGAAAAACTGTTTTTT. It translates to CASSSADRARGREAATNEKLFF.

The V call is TRBV19, the J call TRBJ2-6, with 7 bases lining up with TRBD1. CDR1 is LNHDA and CDR2 is SQIVND in the germline V gene (reference sequence). After removal of 9 bases from V and 1 base from J, the junction contained 12 bases not matched to a gene. The CDR3 loop spans 17 amino acids. The DNA of the CDR3 is TGTGCCAGCTCAAGGGGACAGTTGGCTTCTGGGGCCAACGTCCTGACTTTC. Protein: CASSRGQLASGANVLTF.

This chain joins TRBV10-1 and TRBJ1-1; D perhaps matches TRBD1 (6 bases). Trimming shortened V by 6 bases and J by 3 bases, and 11 bases separated the two germline ends. CDR1 and CDR2 (germline): WNHNN, SYGVQD (reference sequence). The CDR3 spans 13 residues. The CDR3 DNA reads as TGCGCCAGCAGACAGGGTATGGACACTGAAGCTTTCTTT. Protein product: CASRQGMDTEAFF.

This clone was detected only a few times. The CDR3 nucleotides read TGCGCCAGCAGTAGAGGACAGGATGAAAAACTGTTTTTT. Translating gives CASSRGQDEKLFF. This chain joins TRBV10-1 and TRBJ1-4; 7 nucleotides agree with TRBD1. CDR3 length: 13 amino acids. Germline assignment: CDR1 WNHNN and CDR2 SYGVQD (reference sequence). With V trimmed by 5 bases and J by 6 bases, 3 bases remained unmatched.